This is a list of T cell receptor beta chains from one sample in a study of Ad26.COV2.S vaccination and SARS-CoV-2 variants. TCRdb's copy holds only in-frame clones and misses some; the assay was immunoSEQ multiplex PCR. The sample lists 350,000 to 400,000 clones, less than 90% occurring once. Sequences were derived from peripheral blood, sampled in a trial of Ad26.COV2.S vaccine versus placebo. These receptors were obtained from a person between 18 and 65 years old who received the Ad26.COV2.S COVID-19 vaccine or a placebo. CDR3s include the opening cysteine and the closing phenylalanine or tryptophan. D genes are given only for firm matches. Rows give clone size only sometimes, using once, few, many, or a class for an expanded clone.

length: 13; D: TRBD1; J: TRBJ1-2; size: -; V: TRBV6-5; DNA: TGTGCCAGCAGCAGGACAGGGAGAGGTGGCTACACCTTC; CDR3: CASSRTGRGGYTF
length: 11; D: -; J: TRBJ1-2; size: -; V: TRBV12-3/TRBV12-4; DNA: TGTGCCAGCAGATCTACCCGTGGCTACACCTTC; CDR3: CASRSTRGYTF
length: 14; D: -; J: TRBJ1-1; size: few; V: TRBV2; DNA: TGTGCCAGCACCAAGAGGACTTCGAACACTGAAGCTTTCTTT; CDR3: CASTKRTSNTEAFF
length: 16; D: TRBD1; J: TRBJ1-5; size: once; V: TRBV19; DNA: TGTGCCAGTAGTATAGATAAAGACAGGGTCGATCAGCCCCAGCATTTT; CDR3: CASSIDKDRVDQPQHF
length: 14; D: -; J: TRBJ2-4; size: -; V: TRBV18; DNA: TGTGCCAGCTCACCACCCGGGGATAGGAACATTCAGTACTTC; CDR3: CASSPPGDRNIQYF
length: 11; D: -; J: TRBJ1-1; size: -; V: TRBV29-1; DNA: TGCAGCGTCGGAGAAGGGGCTGAAGCTTTCTTT; CDR3: CSVGEGAEAFF
length: 17; D: TRBD1; J: TRBJ2-1; size: -; V: TRBV7-2; DNA: TGTGCCAGCAGCCCGAACTACGACAGGGCGTCCTACAATGAGCAGTTCTTC; CDR3: CASSPNYDRASYNEQFF
length: 13; D: -; J: TRBJ2-5; size: -; V: TRBV6-5; DNA: TGTGCCAGCAGTTTAGGGAGAGAAGAGACCCAGTACTTC; CDR3: CASSLGREETQYF
length: 14; D: TRBD1; J: TRBJ1-2; size: -; V: TRBV10-3; DNA: TGTGCCATCAGAAGGGACAGGGGGAGAGGTGGCTACACCTTC; CDR3: CAIRRDRGRGGYTF
length: 17; D: -; J: TRBJ1-2; size: -; V: TRBV27; DNA: TGTGCCAGCGGAGACCCCCGCCCTGACAAAACCTCTCGGGGCTACACCTTC; CDR3: CASGDPRPDKTSRGYTF
length: 14; D: TRBD1; J: TRBJ1-1; size: once; V: TRBV5-1; DNA: TGCGCCAGCAGAGGGGGCGTAGGATACACTGAAGCTTTCTTT; CDR3: CASRGGVGYTEAFF
length: 16; D: TRBD2; J: TRBJ2-1; size: -; V: TRBV19; DNA: TGTGCCAGTAGCGAGACTAGCGGGGGGCCGCACAATGAGCAGTTCTTC; CDR3: CASSETSGGPHNEQFF
length: 17; D: TRBD2; J: TRBJ2-1; size: -; V: TRBV7-9; DNA: TGTGCCAGCAGCCCCCTGATGGGGCTAGCGGGGGGAAATGAGCAGTTCTTC; CDR3: CASSPLMGLAGGNEQFF
length: 11; D: -; J: TRBJ1-2; size: -; V: TRBV20-1; DNA: TGCAGTGCTTCTCCGGACACGGGCTACACCTTC; CDR3: CSASPDTGYTF
length: 15; D: TRBD1; J: TRBJ2-1; size: -; V: TRBV4-3; DNA: TGCGCCAGCAGCCAGCCGGGACAGGGGGACAATGAGCAGTTCTTC; CDR3: CASSQPGQGDNEQFF
length: 13; D: -; J: TRBJ1-1; size: once; V: TRBV6-5; DNA: TGTGCCAGCAGTCCACGTCCAGCGGAAGAAGCTTTCTTT; CDR3: CASSPRPAEEAFF
length: 15; D: TRBD2; J: TRBJ2-1; size: -; V: TRBV6-5; DNA: TGTGCCAGCCACTCCTTAGGGCGGGGGGACAATGAGCAGTTCTTC; CDR3: CASHSLGRGDNEQFF
length: 14; D: -; J: TRBJ2-1; size: -; V: TRBV2; DNA: TGTGCCAGCAGAGACACAGGGAGAGGAGGTGAGCAGTTCTTC; CDR3: CASRDTGRGGEQFF
length: 13; D: -; J: TRBJ2-3; size: -; V: TRBV7-6; DNA: TGTGCCAGCAGCTTAGTGGCGGCGGATACGCAGTATTTT; CDR3: CASSLVAADTQYF
length: 15; D: -; J: TRBJ1-5; size: -; V: TRBV19; DNA: TGTGCCAGTAGACTGGACGGTATAATGGGGCAGCCCCAGCATTTT; CDR3: CASRLDGIMGQPQHF
length: 14; D: -; J: TRBJ2-7; size: few; V: TRBV11-2; DNA: TGTGCCAGCAGCCCCTTAGCGCGCTCCTACGAGCAGTACTTC; CDR3: CASSPLARSYEQYF
length: 17; D: -; J: TRBJ2-7; size: -; V: TRBV21-1; DNA: TGTGCCAGCAGCAAAAGGACGCCCGGGACAGGGTCCTACGAGCAGTACTTC; CDR3: CASSKRTPGTGSYEQYF
length: 12; D: -; J: TRBJ1-5; size: -; V: TRBV12-3/TRBV12-4; DNA: TGTGCCAGCAGGTCAGGAGATCAGCCCCAGCATTTT; CDR3: CASRSGDQPQHF
length: 16; D: TRBD1; J: TRBJ2-7; size: -; V: TRBV7-8; DNA: TGTGCCAGCAGCCTTAACACAGGGGGCCCCTCCTACGAGCAGTACTTC; CDR3: CASSLNTGGPSYEQYF
length: 19; D: TRBD2; J: TRBJ2-2; size: -; V: TRBV6-2/TRBV6-3; DNA: TGTGCCAGCAGCCCTCGGACTAGCGGGGGGATAATAAACACCGGGGAGCTGTTTTTT; CDR3: CASSPRTSGGIINTGELFF
length: 14; D: -; J: TRBJ2-7; size: once; V: TRBV11-2; DNA: TGTGCCAGCAGCTTCTTCCTCGCAGGGACCGAGCAGTACTTC; CDR3: CASSFFLAGTEQYF
length: 15; D: -; J: TRBJ1-1; size: -; V: TRBV3-1/TRBV3-2; DNA: TGTGCCAGCAGCCCTCCCTCGGGGGGCCTCACTGAAGCTTTCTTT; CDR3: CASSPPSGGLTEAFF
length: 15; D: -; J: TRBJ1-4; size: -; V: TRBV2; DNA: TGTGCCAGCAGTGACCCGGGCAGCACTAATGAAAAACTGTTTTTT; CDR3: CASSDPGSTNEKLFF
length: 14; D: TRBD1; J: TRBJ2-5; size: -; V: TRBV25-1; DNA: TGTGCCAGCAGTCGAACAGGGGGGCAAGAGACCCAGTACTTC; CDR3: CASSRTGGQETQYF
length: 12; D: TRBD1; J: TRBJ2-7; size: -; V: TRBV5-4; DNA: TGTGCCAGCAGCCAAGGGACAGGGGAGCAGTACTTC; CDR3: CASSQGTGEQYF
length: 18; D: TRBD1; J: TRBJ2-3; size: -; V: TRBV4-1; DNA: TGCGCCAGCGACCCCGGGACAGGAAATTTTGGCCCCACAGATACGCAGTATTTT; CDR3: CASDPGTGNFGPTDTQYF
length: 16; D: -; J: TRBJ2-1; size: -; V: TRBV4-1; DNA: TGCGCCAGCAGCCCCTCCAACTGGAACACATACAATGAGCAGTTCTTC; CDR3: CASSPSNWNTYNEQFF
length: 14; D: -; J: TRBJ1-4; size: once; V: TRBV6-5; DNA: TGTGCCAGCACTGGAATGCAGTTTTTCGAAAAACTGTTTTTT; CDR3: CASTGMQFFEKLFF
length: 17; D: -; J: TRBJ2-5; size: -; V: TRBV4-3; DNA: TGCGCCAGCAGCCAAGATCTCGGCGGCGGTGGGGGAGAGACCCAGTACTTC; CDR3: CASSQDLGGGGGETQYF
length: 14; D: -; J: TRBJ1-5; size: -; V: TRBV19; DNA: TGTGCCAGTAGTGGCAGACGGGACAATCAGCCCCAGCATTTT; CDR3: CASSGRRDNQPQHF
length: 16; D: -; J: TRBJ1-1; size: -; V: TRBV28; DNA: TGTGCCAGCAGTTTAGCGGGGGACGGGGTGAACACTGAAGCTTTCTTT; CDR3: CASSLAGDGVNTEAFF
length: 17; D: TRBD2; J: TRBJ2-2; size: -; V: TRBV27; DNA: TGTGCCAGCAGTTCTCATCGGACTAGCGGGGCGGCCGGGGAGCTGTTTTTT; CDR3: CASSSHRTSGAAGELFF
length: 12; D: -; J: TRBJ2-3; size: -; V: TRBV7-9; DNA: TGTGCCAGCAGAGGGGAGGCAGATACGCAGTATTTT; CDR3: CASRGEADTQYF
length: 16; D: -; J: TRBJ1-4; size: -; V: TRBV11-2; DNA: TGTGCCAGCAGCGAGGGAGGGTTTTGGAGTAATGAAAAACTGTTTTTT; CDR3: CASSEGGFWSNEKLFF
length: 14; D: -; J: TRBJ1-3; size: -; V: TRBV10-1; DNA: TGCGCCATCCCTAGACGGGACTCTGGAAACACCATATATTTT; CDR3: CAIPRRDSGNTIYF
length: 16; D: -; J: TRBJ2-6; size: -; V: TRBV11-2; DNA: TGTGCCAGCAGCTTAGATATGAGGGCTGGGGCCAACGTCCTGACTTTC; CDR3: CASSLDMRAGANVLTF
length: 13; D: -; J: TRBJ1-2; size: -; V: TRBV7-8; DNA: TGTGCCAGCAGCTTTGCGCTTCACTATGGCTACACCTTC; CDR3: CASSFALHYGYTF
length: 16; D: -; J: TRBJ2-2; size: -; V: TRBV5-5; DNA: TGTGCCAGCAGCTTGGAAGAAACAGCGAACACCGGGGAGCTGTTTTTT; CDR3: CASSLEETANTGELFF
length: 16; D: TRBD1; J: TRBJ1-3; size: -; V: TRBV9; DNA: TGTGCCAGCAGCGTAGAGGGACAGGCCGTTGGAAACACCATATATTTT; CDR3: CASSVEGQAVGNTIYF
length: 16; D: TRBD2; J: TRBJ2-7; size: -; V: TRBV5-5; DNA: TGTGCCAGCAGCTTGGATCCGACTAGCGGGGACTACGAGCAGTACTTC; CDR3: CASSLDPTSGDYEQYF
length: 15; D: TRBD2; J: TRBJ2-3; size: -; V: TRBV3-1/TRBV3-2; DNA: TGTGCCAGCAGCCGGACTAGCGGGGTGACAGATACGCAGTATTTT; CDR3: CASSRTSGVTDTQYF
length: 14; D: -; J: TRBJ1-2; size: few; V: TRBV4-1; DNA: TGCGCCAGCAGCCCCGGGGACACCAACTATGGCTACACCTTC; CDR3: CASSPGDTNYGYTF
length: 15; D: -; J: TRBJ2-3; size: -; V: TRBV4-1; DNA: TGCGCCAGCAGCCAAGTGGGGCAGAGAAGGGTTACGCAGTATTTT; CDR3: CASSQVGQRRVTQYF